Below, 27 T cell receptor beta chains from the same sample are listed, as sequenced in a study of shared clonotypes between healthy human individuals. Generated by immunoSEQ multiplex PCR, the TCRdb table keeps only in-frame clones and is missing some. This table has approximately 2.5 million clones, approximately 92% appearing once. What was sequenced was naive CD4+ T cells sorted from blood. Subset specified: CD45RA+ positively selected. These receptors originate from a man younger than 35 in good health.

This rearrangement joins TRBV18 to TRBJ1-4; D uncertain. The CDR3 has 14 residues. Trimming stripped 3 bases from V and 0 bases from J, with 5 bases between. Germline values: CDR1 KGHSH, CDR2 LQKENI. CDR3 residues: CASSPAATNEKLFF. DNA for the CDR3: TGTGCCAGCTCACCGGCAGCAACTAATGAAAAACTGTTTTTT.

The V and J genes are TRBV6-1 and TRBJ2-1; TRBD1 matches 9 bases. CDR1 is MNHNS, CDR2 SASEGT, per germline. Unmatched junction bases numbered 3, after V lost 4 bases and J lost 2 bases. This CDR3 spans 15 amino acids. Here the CDR3 DNA reads TGTGCCAGCAGTGGGACAGGGGCCGCCTACAATGAGCAGTTCTTC. Encoded protein: CASSGTGAAYNEQFF.

The V gene is TRBV6-5, the J gene TRBJ2-7; TRBD1 aligns across 7 bases. The J segment lost 2 bases and the V segment lost 6 bases, leaving 7 bases of the junction unmatched. The CDR3 is 14 residues long. The V gene's germline CDR1 is MNHEY and CDR2 SVGAGI. DNA for the CDR3: TGTGCCAGCAGCCGCCAGACAGGGCCCTACGAGCAGTACTTC. Translating gives CASSRQTGPYEQYF.

This chain joins TRBV12-5 and TRBJ1-2; 7 bases fit TRBD1. The ends lost 8 bases at V and 4 bases at J; junction bases unmatched: 4. The CDR3 spans 12 residues. Germline CDR1 LGHNT, CDR2 FRNRAP. The CDR3 DNA reads TGTGCTAGTTCCCGGGACAGCTATGGCTACACCTTC. Its translation is CASSRDSYGYTF.

The chain couples TRBV11-2 to TRBJ2-5; D is perhaps TRBD2 (6 bases). V was shortened by 4 bases and J by 4 bases, with 13 bases between the two germline ends. The CDR3 has 14 residues. Germline V lookup: CDR1 SGHAT, CDR2 FQNNGV. The CDR3, as DNA: TGTGCCAGCAGCTGGCCGGGACTCCGAGAGACCCAGTACTTC. It is translated as CASSWPGLRETQYF.

In its sample, this clone was seen a few times. This same CDR3 is encoded by further DNA sequences in the sample. V gene TRBV5-1 combines with J gene TRBJ2-5; D might be TRBD2 (5 bases). This CDR3 comprises 13 residues. CDR1 SGHRS and CDR2 YFSETQ come from the germline V gene. V was clipped by 0 bases and J by 5 bases, with 8 bases between them. The DNA of the CDR3 is TGCGCCAGCAGCTTGGACCCGGGGGAGACCCAGTACTTC. Translated, it gives CASSLDPGETQYF. Full variable domain (missing parts from reference TRBV5-1 and TRBJ2-5): KAGVTQTPRYLIKTRGQQVTLSCSPISGHRSVSWYQQTPGQGLQFLFEYFSETQRNKGNFPGRFSGRQFSNSRSEMNVSTLELGDSALYLCASSLDPGETQYFGPGTRLLVL.

This sequence joins TRBV7-2 and TRBJ1-1; D might be TRBD1 (5 bases). With 2 bases removed from V and 4 bases from J, the gap between germline ends came to 20 bases. From germline, CDR1 is SGHTA and CDR2 FQGNSA. The CDR3 extends over 17 amino acids. The CDR3 nucleotides are TGTGCCAGCAGCTTAACGGGGTTGGGGGGTGGAGGCACTGAAGCTTTCTTT. As protein: CASSLTGLGGGGTEAFF.

The rearrangement joins TRBV6-4 to TRBJ2-1; no definite D call. V was shortened by 7 bases and J by 4 bases, with 29 bases between the two germline ends. This CDR3 spans 19 amino acids. Per the germline V gene, CDR1 is MRHNA and CDR2 is SNTAGT. The CDR3 spells CASTPAVGSLRFLYNEQFF. CDR3 bases: TGTGCCAGCACTCCGGCCGTAGGCAGCCTGCGCTTTTTGTACAATGAGCAGTTCTTC.

The V gene is TRBV5-1, the J gene TRBJ2-7; D possibly uses TRBD1 or TRBD2 (5 bases each). The CDR3 is 12 residues long. Germline V CDR1 and CDR2: SGHRS, YFSETQ. V was pared by 7 bases and J by 3 bases, with 11 bases between. CDR3 sequence (DNA): TGCGCCAGCGGCCGGGACGGCTACGAGCAGTACTTC. Protein product: CASGRDGYEQYF.

The chain is built from TRBV7-2 and TRBJ1-4, with 9 bases matching TRBD1. With V trimmed by 1 base and J by 8 bases, 5 bases remained unmatched. This CDR3 spans 15 amino acids. Germline V lookup: CDR1 SGHTA, CDR2 FQGNSA. CDR3 DNA: TGTGCCAGCAGCTTAGGGACAGGGGTTGTGGAAAAACTGTTTTTT. It specifies CASSLGTGVVEKLFF.

The chain carries TRBV5-4 and TRBJ1-6; possible D gene TRBD1, 5 bases. Germline CDR1 SGHNT, CDR2 YYREEE (reference sequence). CDR3 length equals 14 residues. V gave up 0 bases and J gave up 8 bases, with 9 bases separating them. CDR3 DNA: TGTGCCAGCAGCTTGGAGGGGTCCGATTCACCCCTCCACTTT. This gives the protein CASSLEGSDSPLHF.

The chain uses TRBV30 and TRBJ2-7; D tentatively reads TRBD1 or TRBD2 (5 bases each). The CDR3 sequence is 13 residues long. V lost 2 bases, J lost 0 bases, and 8 bases lay in between. Per germline, CDR1 GTSNPN and CDR2 SVGIG (reference sequence). The CDR3 protein is CAWSRGSSYEQYF. CDR3 DNA: TGTGCCTGGAGTCGGGGCAGCTCCTACGAGCAGTACTTC. Full variable domain (missing parts from reference TRBV30 and TRBJ2-7): SQTIHQWPATLVQPVGSPLSLECTVEGTSNPNLYWYRQAAGRGLQLLFYSVGIGQISSEVPQNLSASRPQDRQFILSSKKLLLSDSGFYLCAWSRGSSYEQYFGPGTRLTVT.

The chain couples TRBV10-1 to TRBJ2-1, with 8 bases that match TRBD1. The CDR3 consists of 14 residues. Germline V gene data show CDR1 as WNHNN and CDR2 as SYGVQD (reference sequence). The V and J ends lost 8 bases and 3 bases, in that order; junction bases with no gene match: 6. Here the CDR3 reads CASGADRGYNEQFF. The DNA for the CDR3 is TGCGCCAGCGGGGCAGACAGGGGCTACAATGAGCAGTTCTTC.

V is TRBV7-9 and J is TRBJ2-3; possibly TRBD2 for D (6 bases). The CDR3 is made up of 14 amino acids. The germline V gene encodes CDR1 SEHNR and CDR2 FQNEAQ (reference sequence). V dropped 3 bases and J dropped 3 bases, with 10 bases sitting between them. The DNA for the CDR3 is TGTGCCAGCAGCTTGAGACTAGTGACAGATACGCAGTATTTT. Its protein product is CASSLRLVTDTQYF.

The chain joins TRBV11-1 to TRBJ2-3; D may match TRBD1 or TRBD2 (5 bases each). CDR1 is SGHAT and CDR2 is FQDESV in the germline V gene (reference sequence). Trimming stripped 5 bases from V and 1 base from J, with 13 bases between. The CDR3 runs to 15 residues. This CDR3 is CASSRPGPRTDTQYF. For the CDR3, the DNA is TGTGCCAGCAGCAGACCGGGACCTCGCACAGATACGCAGTATTTT.

To note about this clone: Its ends do not fully match the called genes, so a read error is possible. The CDR3: CASIEFPGLEKEVSTPYEQYF. Written as DNA, the CDR3 is TGTGCCAGCATTGAATTTCCGGGACTAGAAAAAGAGGTCTCCACTCCCTACGAGCAGTACTTC. The chain links TRBV6-1 to TRBJ2-7, with TRBD2 identical over 8 bases. The CDR3 contains 21 residues. CDR1 is MNHNS, CDR2 SASEGT, per germline.

V usage is TRBV5-1 and J usage is TRBJ2-7; D unclear. The ends were cut back, 2 bases at V and 5 bases at J, with 11 bases in the middle. The CDR3 is 13 amino acids. Germline V gene data show CDR1 as SGHRS and CDR2 as YFSETQ. The CDR3, as DNA: TGCGCCAGCAGCTTAGGCAGCAGCCACGAGCAGTACTTC. Translating gives CASSLGSSHEQYF.

The chain couples TRBV2 to TRBJ1-2, with TRBD1 as a possible D gene (6 bases). Germline V gene data show CDR1 as SNHLY and CDR2 as FYNNEI. The V end lost 8 bases, the J end lost 8 bases, and 15 bases lay between the germline ends. The CDR3 runs 12 residues. CDR3 sequence reads: CASGQGQRGYTF. The CDR3 bases are TGTGCCAGCGGGCAGGGACAAAGAGGCTACACCTTC.

This clone was seen just once. The rearrangement links TRBV6-1 to TRBJ2-4; 8 bases agree with TRBD1. The CDR3 is 14 amino acids. Germline lookup yields CDR1 MNHNS and CDR2 SASEGT. Trimming at V came to 11 bases and at J to 0 bases, leaving 6 bases not matched to a gene. The CDR3 here is CAGTGILAKNIQYF. CDR3 bases: TGTGCCGGGACAGGTATCCTAGCCAAAAACATTCAGTACTTC.

The chain carries TRBV19 and TRBJ2-3; TRBD2 is a possible D gene (7 bases). The CDR3 has 15 residues. Deletions cut 7 bases from V and 5 bases from J, with 19 bases between. Germline lookup yields CDR1 LNHDA and CDR2 SQIVND (reference sequence). In nucleotides, the CDR3 is TGTGCCAGTACCAAGGGGGGGGCGCGACGAGATACGCAGTATTTT. Protein: CASTKGGARRDTQYF.

This chain joins TRBV28 and TRBJ1-5; 7 bases line up with TRBD1. J gave up 7 bases and V 3 bases, and 9 bases lay outside the gene matches. From germline, CDR1 is MDHEN and CDR2 SYDVKM. The length of the CDR3 is 15 residues. The CDR3, as DNA: TGTGCCAGCAGTTTGAATAGGGGGCCAAGGCAGCCCCAGCATTTT. Its translation: CASSLNRGPRQPQHF.

The DNA for the CDR3 is TGCGCCACCTATAGGGCTAGCGGGATTTACGAGCAGTACTTC. Encoded protein: CATYRASGIYEQYF. The genes are TRBV10-2 and TRBJ2-7; 9 nucleotides match TRBD2. This CDR3 spans 14 amino acids. Germline V lookup: CDR1 WSHSY, CDR2 SAAADI. Unmatched junction bases numbered 11, after V lost 10 bases and J lost 4 bases.

The chain uses TRBV5-1 and TRBJ2-4; possible D gene TRBD1, 6 bases. The CDR3 length is 14 residues. Germline V gene lookup returns CDR1 SGHRS and CDR2 YFSETQ. V lost 0 bases to trimming and J lost 8 bases, with 12 bases between them. The CDR3 spells CASSLGGPGDIQYF. The CDR3 region has the DNA TGCGCCAGCAGCTTGGGAGGGCCAGGGGACATTCAGTACTTC. Full variable domain (remainder filled in from reference TRBV5-1 and TRBJ2-4): KAGVTQTPRYLIKTRGQQVTLSCSPISGHRSVSWYQQTPGQGLQFLFEYFSETQRNKGNFPGRFSGRQFSNSRSEMNVSTLELGDSALYLCASSLGGPGDIQYFGAGTRLSVL.

The count of this clone is one. The chain links TRBV11-2 to TRBJ2-5; 13 nucleotides match TRBD2. From germline, CDR1 is SGHAT and CDR2 FQNNGV. The V gene end was trimmed by 1 base and the J gene end by 4 bases; junction bases not matched to a gene: 3. CDR3 size: 16 residues. The CDR3 nucleotides read TGTGCCAGCAGCTTAGGGACTAGCGGGAGAGGAGAGACCCAGTACTTC. Protein: CASSLGTSGRGETQYF. Full variable domain (remainder filled in from reference TRBV11-2 and TRBJ2-5): EAGVAQSPRYKIIEKRQSVAFWCNPISGHATLYWYQQILGQGPKLLIQFQNNGVVDDSQLPKDRFSAERLKGVDSTLKIQPAKLEDSAVYLCASSLGTSGRGETQYFGPGTRLLVL.

The chain carries TRBV7-8 and TRBJ1-1; D not resolved. Trimming cost V 5 bases and J 0 bases, with 10 bases left between them. Germline lookup yields CDR1 SGHVS and CDR2 FQNEAQ. CDR3 length: 14 residues. CDR3 sequence reads: CASSELVLNTEAFF. CDR3 nucleotides: TGTGCCAGCAGCGAGCTGGTATTGAACACTGAAGCTTTCTTT. The full variable domain, its missing parts supplied by reference TRBV7-8 and TRBJ1-1, is GAGVSQSPRYKVAKRGQDVALRCDPISGHVSLFWYQQALGQGPEFLTYFQNEAQLDKSGLPSDRFFAERPEGSVSTLKIQRTQQEDSAVYLCASSELVLNTEAFFGQGTRLTVV.

The chain joins TRBV28 to TRBJ2-2, with D possibly being TRBD1 (6 bases). The CDR3 totals 15 residues. Trimming removed 3 bases from V and 6 bases from J, with 14 bases in between. Germline-derived CDR1 and CDR2 are MDHEN and SYDVKM. The DNA of the CDR3 is TGTGCCAGCAGTTTGGTCAGGGGATGGGCCGGGGAGCTGTTTTTT. Residues: CASSLVRGWAGELFF.

J is TRBJ2-3 and V is TRBV7-2; D ambiguous. V was shortened by 5 bases and J by 1 base, with 7 bases between the two germline ends. Germline V gives CDR1 SGHTA, CDR2 FQGNSA. CDR3 length equals 13 residues. The chain's CDR3 is CASSVVGTDTQYF. CDR3 sequence (DNA): TGTGCCAGCAGCGTGGTGGGCACAGATACGCAGTATTTT.